The 8 T cell receptor beta chains given below trace back to one sample, sequenced in a study of T cells in Graves' hyperthyroidism and ophthalmopathy. RNA transcripts were the template for amplifying TCR beta CDR3 regions. During a first-round RT-PCR of the TCR CDR3, the HTBI primer set was used. TCRdb used MiXCR to reprocess the multiplex PCR reads, holding one entry per CDR3 protein. The table has about 380,000 distinct CDR3 sequences, approximately 18% seen once. The source material was blood. These receptor sequences come from a man between 18 and 29 years old with Graves' ophthalmopathy.

This clonotype was detected only a few times. The J gene is TRBJ2-5, the V gene TRBV7-9; no firm D call. The CDR3 is 15 amino acids. V lost 5 bases and J 0 bases, leaving 13 bases between the germline ends. The germline V gene encodes CDR1 SEHNR and CDR2 FQNEAQ (reference sequence). In nucleotides, the CDR3 is TGTGCCAGCAGCCTCTGGACGGCAAACCAAGAGACCCAGTACTTC. Translating gives CASSLWTANQETQYF.

As regards this clonotype: Compared with germline, one end of the junction differs, possibly owing to a read error. The J gene is TRBJ1-5, the V gene TRBV10-3; D ambiguous. Germline-derived CDR1 and CDR2 are ENHRY and SYGVKD. CDR3 length equals 15 residues. The DNA for the CDR3 is TGTGCCGTCAGTGAGGGAGAGAATAGCAATCAGCCCCAGCATTTT. Translating it yields CAVSEGENSNQPQHF.

This clonotype was detected ten times or more. The V call is TRBV6-4, the J call TRBJ2-1; D not certain. The CDR3 length is 18 residues. Germline V CDR1 and CDR2: MRHNA, SNTAGT. Trimming removed 1 base from V and 5 bases from J, with 21 bases in between. The CDR3 region is CASSDFLPYTDRDNEQFF. The CDR3 nucleotides read TGTGCCAGCAGTGACTTCCTACCATATACGGACCGTGACAATGAGCAGTTCTTC.

This clonotype was detected a few times. The V call is TRBV19, the J call TRBJ2-7; D may be TRBD1 (7 bases). Trimming left V 5 bases short and J 0 bases short, with 14 bases between. Per the germline V gene, CDR1 is LNHDA and CDR2 is SQIVND (reference sequence). The CDR3 runs 15 residues. As DNA, the CDR3 is TGTGCCAGTAGTGTATACAGGGGAGGCTCCTACGAGCAGTACTTC. Its protein is CASSVYRGGSYEQYF.

Many counts were recorded for this clonotype. This chain connects TRBV2 to TRBJ1-2; possibly TRBD1 for D (5 bases). The CDR3 extends over 10 amino acids. Germline V gene data show CDR1 as SNHLY and CDR2 as FYNNEI. Trimming removed 10 bases at V and 4 bases at J, with 7 bases between. The CDR3 DNA reads TGTGCCATCGACAGCTATGGCTACACCTTC. This encodes CAIDSYGYTF.

Many counts were recorded for this clonotype. The V gene is TRBV20-1, the J gene TRBJ1-1; tentatively, D is TRBD1 (5 bases). The CDR3 contains 11 residues. Trimming left V 7 bases short and J 5 bases short, with 11 bases between. Germline V gives CDR1 DFQATT, CDR2 SNEGSKA (reference sequence). The DNA of the CDR3 is TGCAGTGGGCCAAGGACAACTGAAGCTTTCTTT. It specifies CSGPRTTEAFF.

This clonotype has ten or more counts. The V call is TRBV27, the J call TRBJ1-2; D ambiguous. Trimming stripped 5 bases from V and 4 bases from J, with 11 bases between. The CDR3 has 13 amino acids. CDR1 is MNHEY and CDR2 is SMNVEV in the germline V gene (reference sequence). In DNA form, the CDR3 reads TGTGCCAGCAGTCCGCGGTCTCTCTATGGCTACACCTTC. This codes for CASSPRSLYGYTF.

In its sample, this clonotype was seen a few times. The chain joins TRBV6-1 to TRBJ2-7; 7 positions match TRBD1. With V trimmed by 6 bases and J by 3 bases, 8 bases remained unmatched. The CDR3 is 14 amino acids. From germline, CDR1 is MNHNS and CDR2 SASEGT. The CDR3 sequence is CASSTGQIGYEQYF. DNA for the CDR3: TGTGCCAGCAGCACGGGACAGATAGGCTACGAGCAGTACTTC.